This T cell receptor (beta chain) was captured in a study of cytomegalovirus exposure and HLA in healthy donors. PCR involved 60 Vbeta and 13 Jbeta primers. Clones were sequenced by immunoSEQ multiplex PCR, and TCRdb holds only the in-frame ones, with some missing. This table holds about 280,000 clones, around 90% found once. Germline V gene sequence: CDR1 SGHRS, CDR2 YFSETQ. With 2 bases clipped from V and 4 bases from J, the junction kept 6 bases outside the gene matches. The CDR3 runs to 16 residues. On this clone itself: Its antigen is undetermined.

General study results and limits: Reportedly, cytomegalovirus status was diagnosed with high sensitivity and specificity. TCR beta V- and J-gene trimming, according to a later analysis, was linked to a missense DCLRE1C variant.

The sequenced material came from PBMCs. This sequence was found in a young woman in good health and CMV-seronegative. V and J are TRBV5-1 and TRBJ1-1; 12 nucleotides line up with TRBD1. The chain's CDR3 is CASSLGTGGEGTEAFF. CDR3 in DNA: TGCGCCAGCAGCTTAGGGACAGGGGGCGAAGGCACTGAAGCTTTCTTT. Using reference TRBV5-1 and TRBJ1-1 for the parts outside the CDR3, the full variable domain is KAGVTQTPRYLIKTRGQQVTLSCSPISGHRSVSWYQQTPGQGLQFLFEYFSETQRNKGNFPGRFSGRQFSNSRSEMNVSTLELGDSALYLCASSLGTGGEGTEAFFGQGTRLTVV.